Only a few counts were recorded for the clone carrying this TCR beta chain. The data are from a study of PD-L1 blockade in urothelial cancer. Sample time point: pretreatment peripheral blood. Generated by immunoSEQ multiplex PCR, the TCRdb table keeps only in-frame clones and is missing some. The repertoire holds more than 50,000 clones, about four fifths seen once, with roughly 2.9% in the top ten. Sample: PBMCs, taken around atezolizumab (anti-PD-L1) treatment. The TCR originated in a man between 65 and 79 years old with urothelial cancer.

CDR3 residues: CAAAPGGSEQYF. CDR3 DNA sequence: TGTGCCGCCGCCCCGGGGGGCAGCGAGCAGTACTTC. The chain joins TRBV10-3 to TRBJ2-7; perhaps TRBD2 as D (7 bases). In germline, CDR1 is ENHRY, CDR2 SYGVKD. The V and J ends lost 11 bases and 6 bases respectively, with 17 bases between them. The CDR3 is made up of 12 amino acids.